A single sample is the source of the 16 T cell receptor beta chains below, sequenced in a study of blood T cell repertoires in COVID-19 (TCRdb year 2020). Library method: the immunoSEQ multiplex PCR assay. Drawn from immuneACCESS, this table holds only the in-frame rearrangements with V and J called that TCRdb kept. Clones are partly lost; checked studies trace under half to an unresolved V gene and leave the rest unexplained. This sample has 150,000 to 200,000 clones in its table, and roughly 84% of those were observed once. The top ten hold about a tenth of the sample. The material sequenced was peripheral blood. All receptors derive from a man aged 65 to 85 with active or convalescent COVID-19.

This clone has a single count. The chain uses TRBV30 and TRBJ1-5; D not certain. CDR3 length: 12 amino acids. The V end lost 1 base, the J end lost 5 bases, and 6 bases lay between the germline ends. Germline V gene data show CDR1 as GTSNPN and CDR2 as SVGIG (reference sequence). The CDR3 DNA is TGTGCCTGGAGTGGCGGAGATCAGCCCCAGCATTTT. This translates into CAWSGGDQPQHF.

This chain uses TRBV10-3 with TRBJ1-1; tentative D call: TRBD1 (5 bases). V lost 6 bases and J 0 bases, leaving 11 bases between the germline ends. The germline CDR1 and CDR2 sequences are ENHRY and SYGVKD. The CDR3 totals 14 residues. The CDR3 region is CAISLTAMNTEAFF. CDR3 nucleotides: TGTGCCATCAGCTTGACAGCCATGAACACTGAAGCTTTCTTT.

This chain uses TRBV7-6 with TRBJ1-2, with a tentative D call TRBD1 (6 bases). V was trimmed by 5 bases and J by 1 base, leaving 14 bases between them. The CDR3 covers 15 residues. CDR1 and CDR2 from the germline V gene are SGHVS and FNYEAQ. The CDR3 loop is CASSNDRISNYGYTF. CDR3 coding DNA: TGTGCCAGCAGCAACGACAGGATAAGTAACTATGGCTACACCTTC.

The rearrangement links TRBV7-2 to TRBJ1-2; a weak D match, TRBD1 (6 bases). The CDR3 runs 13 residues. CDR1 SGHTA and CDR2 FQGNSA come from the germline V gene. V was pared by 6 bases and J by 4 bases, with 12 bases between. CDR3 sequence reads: CASRRQGFYGYTF. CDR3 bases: TGTGCCAGCAGAAGGCAGGGGTTCTATGGCTACACCTTC.

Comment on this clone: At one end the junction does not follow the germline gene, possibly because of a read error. The CDR3 sequence is CASSRGGEGSENF. The CDR3 nucleotides read TGTGCCAGCAGCCGGGGGGGCGAAGGCTCAGAAAACTTC. The chain has TRBV12-3 or TRBV12-4 and TRBJ1-2; possibly TRBD1 for D (6 bases). The CDR3 is made up of 13 amino acids.

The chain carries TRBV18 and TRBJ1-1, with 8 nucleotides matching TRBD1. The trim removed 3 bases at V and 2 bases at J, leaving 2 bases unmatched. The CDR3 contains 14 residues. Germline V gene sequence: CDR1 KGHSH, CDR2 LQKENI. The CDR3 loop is CASSPQGANTEAFF. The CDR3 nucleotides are TGTGCCAGCTCACCTCAGGGGGCCAACACTGAAGCTTTCTTT.

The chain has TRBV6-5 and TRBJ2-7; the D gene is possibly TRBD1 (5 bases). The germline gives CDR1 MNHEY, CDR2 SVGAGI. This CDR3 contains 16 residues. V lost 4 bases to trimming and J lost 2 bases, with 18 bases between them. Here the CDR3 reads CASSSKPGNPTYEQYF. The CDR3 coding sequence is TGTGCCAGCAGTTCTAAGCCAGGGAACCCCACCTACGAGCAGTACTTC.

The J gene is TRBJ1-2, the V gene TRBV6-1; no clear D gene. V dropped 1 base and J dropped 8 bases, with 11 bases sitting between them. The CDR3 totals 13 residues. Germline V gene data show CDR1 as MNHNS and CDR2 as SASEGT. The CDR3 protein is CASSEVAGGGYTF. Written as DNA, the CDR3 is TGTGCCAGCAGTGAAGTTGCAGGTGGAGGCTACACCTTC.

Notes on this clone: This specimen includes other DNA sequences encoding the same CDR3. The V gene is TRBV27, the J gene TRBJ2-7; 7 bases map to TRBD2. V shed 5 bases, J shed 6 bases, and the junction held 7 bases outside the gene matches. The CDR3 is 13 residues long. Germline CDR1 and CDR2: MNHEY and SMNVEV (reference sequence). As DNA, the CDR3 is TGTGCCAGCAGTCCCCGCCCGGGGGGCGAGCAGTACTTC. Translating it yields CASSPRPGGEQYF.

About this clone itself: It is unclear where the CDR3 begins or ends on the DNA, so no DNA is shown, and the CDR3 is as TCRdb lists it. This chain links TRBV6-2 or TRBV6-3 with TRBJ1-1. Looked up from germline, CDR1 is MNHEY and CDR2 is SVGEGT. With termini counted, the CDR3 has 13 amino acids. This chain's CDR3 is CASSDFRGTEAFF.

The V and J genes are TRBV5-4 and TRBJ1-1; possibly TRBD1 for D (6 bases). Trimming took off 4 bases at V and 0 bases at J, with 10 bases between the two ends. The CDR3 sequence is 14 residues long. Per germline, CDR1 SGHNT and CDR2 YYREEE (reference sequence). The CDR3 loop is CASSKDSMNTEAFF. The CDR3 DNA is TGTGCCAGCAGCAAGGACAGCATGAACACTGAAGCTTTCTTT.

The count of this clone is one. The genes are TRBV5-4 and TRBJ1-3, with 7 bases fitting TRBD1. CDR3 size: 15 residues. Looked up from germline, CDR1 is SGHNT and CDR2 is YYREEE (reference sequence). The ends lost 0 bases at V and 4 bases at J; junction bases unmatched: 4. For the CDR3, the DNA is TGTGCCAGCAGCTTGGAGGGGGCGCGGGGAAACACCATATATTTT. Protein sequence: CASSLEGARGNTIYF.

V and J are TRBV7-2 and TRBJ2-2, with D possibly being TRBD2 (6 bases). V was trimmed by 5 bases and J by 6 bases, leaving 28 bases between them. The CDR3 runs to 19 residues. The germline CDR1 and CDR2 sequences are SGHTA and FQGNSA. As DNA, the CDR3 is TGTGCCAGCAGCACCACCCGGGGTTTCCTAGCGAGAGGCCCCGGGGAGCTGTTTTTT. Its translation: CASSTTRGFLARGPGELFF.

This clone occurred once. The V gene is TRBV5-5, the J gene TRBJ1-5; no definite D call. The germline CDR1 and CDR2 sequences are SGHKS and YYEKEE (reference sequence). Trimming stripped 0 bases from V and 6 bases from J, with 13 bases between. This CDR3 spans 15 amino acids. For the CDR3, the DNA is TGTGCCAGCAGCTTGGGGGTGGAGGTCGGTCAGCCCCAGCATTTT. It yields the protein CASSLGVEVGQPQHF. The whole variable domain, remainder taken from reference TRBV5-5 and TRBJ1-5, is DAGVTQSPTHLIKTRGQQVTLRCSPISGHKSVSWYQQVLGQGPQFIFQYYEKEERGRGNFPDRFSARQFPNYSSELNVNALLLGDSALYLCASSLGVEVGQPQHFGDGTRLSIL.

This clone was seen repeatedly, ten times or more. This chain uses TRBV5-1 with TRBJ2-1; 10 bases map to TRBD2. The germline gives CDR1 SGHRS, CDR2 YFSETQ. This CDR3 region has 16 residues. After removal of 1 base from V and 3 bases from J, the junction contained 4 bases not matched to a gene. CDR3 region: CASSLSGLADYNEQFF. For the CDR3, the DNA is TGCGCCAGCAGCTTGAGTGGACTAGCGGACTACAATGAGCAGTTCTTC.

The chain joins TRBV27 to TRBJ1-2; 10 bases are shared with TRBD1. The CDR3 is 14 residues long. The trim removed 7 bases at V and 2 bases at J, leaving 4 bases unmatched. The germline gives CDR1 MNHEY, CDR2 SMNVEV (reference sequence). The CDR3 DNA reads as TGTGCCAGCAAACGGACAGGGGGGAACTATGGCTACACCTTC. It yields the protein CASKRTGGNYGYTF.